This T cell receptor beta chain was recovered during a study of response to subunit inactivated influenza vaccine. This clonotype was found a few times. Its antigen is still unknown. TCRdb ran MiXCR on the RT-PCR reads and lists one entry per CDR3 protein. The sample has hundreds of thousands of distinct CDR3 sequences; about 20% are singletons. Findings and limits, study-wide: Each seasonal flu vaccination may recruit only limited new T cells, authors suggested.

The V gene's germline CDR1 is SQVTM and CDR2 ANQGSEA. Between the trimmed V and J ends, which lost 1 base and 2 bases, there was a span of 12 bases. CDR3 size: 14 residues. The sequencing used PBMCs from blood, collected less than 22 months after vaccination. The TCR comes from a man aged 50 to 69 who received an inactivated influenza vaccine. The gene calls are TRBV29-1 and TRBJ2-7; a weak D match, TRBD2 (6 bases). CDR3 in amino acids: CSVEASGRPYEQYF. The DNA for the CDR3 is TGCAGCGTTGAAGCCTCCGGGAGACCCTACGAGCAGTACTTC.